Listed here are 11 T cell receptor beta chains from one sample, sequenced in a study of CD8 T cells in Susac syndrome. An amount of RNA that ranged from roughly 0.45 to 1 ug was reverse transcribed with random hexamers. MiXCR was run by TCRdb on the immunoSEQ multiplex PCR reads, yielding one entry per CDR3 protein. The repertoire holds some 200,000 distinct CDR3 sequences, approximately 95% seen once, with about 0.17% in the top ten. Sequenced sample: CD8+ T cells from PBMCs. These receptors were taken from a human donor with Susac syndrome.

The table lists this clonotype with a few counts. For the CDR3, the DNA is TGTGCTAGTGGTTTCGGTTCCTACGAGCAGTACTTC. This sequence encodes CASGFGSYEQYF. This chain joins TRBV12-5 and TRBJ2-7; D remains unclear. Germline V gene data show CDR1 as LGHNT and CDR2 as FRNRAP. The CDR3 has 12 amino acids. V dropped 3 bases and J dropped 1 base, with 4 bases sitting between them. Looking up the rest from reference TRBV12-5 and TRBJ2-7 gives the full variable domain: DARVTQTPRHKVTEMGQEVTMRCQPILGHNTVFWYRQTMMQGLELLAYFRNRAPLDDSGMPKDRFSAEMPDATLATLKIQPSEPRDSAVYFCASGFGSYEQYFGPGTRLTVT.

This chain joins TRBV27 and TRBJ1-1; D is unclear. CDR3 length: 12 residues. Germline assignment: CDR1 MNHEY and CDR2 SMNVEV (reference sequence). V was shortened by 6 bases and J by 11 bases, with 16 bases between the two germline ends. CDR3: CASSFGRVPAFF. Here the CDR3 DNA reads TGTGCCAGCAGCTTCGGGCGCGTCCCCGCTTTCTTT.

The rearrangement joins TRBV4-1 to TRBJ2-2, with D hard to call. The germline gives CDR1 MGHRA, CDR2 YSYEKL. V gave up 1 base and J gave up 7 bases, with 10 bases separating them. This CDR3 is built from 14 residues. This CDR3 reads CASSQVRTVGELFF. The CDR3 region has the DNA TGCGCCAGCAGCCAAGTTAGGACCGTCGGGGAGCTGTTTTTT.

The chain has TRBV15 and TRBJ1-4; 8 bases fit TRBD1. In germline, CDR1 is LNHNV, CDR2 YYDKDF (reference sequence). Unmatched junction bases numbered 3, after V lost 3 bases and J lost 0 bases. The CDR3 totals 16 residues. As DNA, the CDR3 is TGTGCCACCAGCAGGGACAGGGACACAACTAATGAAAAACTGTTTTTT. Protein: CATSRDRDTTNEKLFF.

V is TRBV7-8 and J is TRBJ2-1; 12 nucleotides align to TRBD2. Germline values: CDR1 SGHVS, CDR2 FQNEAQ. V shed 4 bases and J 0 bases; nucleotides not matched to a gene: 7. The CDR3 is made up of 18 amino acids. The CDR3 region has the DNA TGTGCCAGCAGCTCCGGACTAGCGGGATCTATCTCCTACAATGAGCAGTTCTTC. This sequence encodes CASSSGLAGSISYNEQFF.

The chain carries TRBV4-2 and TRBJ2-5; 11 bases align to TRBD1. There are 19 residues in the CDR3. The germline V gene encodes CDR1 LGHNA and CDR2 YNFKEQ. J gave up 1 base and V 0 bases, and 10 bases lay outside the gene matches. Here the CDR3 reads CASSQEIGQGASGQETQYF. The CDR3 DNA follows: TGTGCCAGCAGCCAAGAGATAGGACAGGGGGCGAGCGGCCAAGAGACCCAGTACTTC.

The chain couples TRBV6-5 to TRBJ2-7; TRBD1 matches 9 bases. V was pared by 2 bases and J by 6 bases, with 11 bases of the junction left unmatched. This CDR3 has 16 residues. The germline V gene has CDR1 MNHEY and CDR2 SVGAGI. The CDR3 nucleotides read TGTGCCAGCAGTTACCAAGAGGACAGGGGTGGAGGCGAGCAGTACTTC. Protein sequence: CASSYQEDRGGGEQYF.

The chain is built from TRBV24-1 and TRBJ2-1; possibly TRBD1 for D (5 bases). The length of the CDR3 is 14 residues. Trimming pared 4 bases from V and 5 bases from J, leaving 11 bases between. CDR1 and CDR2 (germline): KGHDR, SFDVKD. CDR3 in amino acids: CATSDTTANNEQFF. DNA of the CDR3: TGTGCCACCAGTGACACGACAGCTAACAATGAGCAGTTCTTC.

The chain has TRBV12-3 or TRBV12-4 and TRBJ1-1, with D possibly matching TRBD1 (5 bases). This CDR3 contains 15 residues. Trimming took off 2 bases at V and 4 bases at J, with 14 bases between the two ends. DNA for the CDR3: TGTGCCAGCAGTTTACTCGCAGGGTCAGGCACTGAAGCTTTCTTT. Protein product: CASSLLAGSGTEAFF.

The chain employs TRBV4-1 and TRBJ2-1; 11 bases match TRBD1. The CDR3 extends over 16 amino acids. V dropped 1 base and J dropped 6; count of bases not matched to a gene: 5. The germline gives CDR1 MGHRA, CDR2 YSYEKL. The CDR3 sequence: CASSQGGTGGGNEQFF. The CDR3 bases are TGCGCCAGCAGCCAAGGGGGGACAGGGGGAGGCAATGAGCAGTTCTTC.

The rearrangement links TRBV6-2 or TRBV6-3 to TRBJ2-1; 8 positions agree with TRBD1. Trimming at V came to 6 bases and at J to 8 bases, leaving 6 bases not matched to a gene. Germline loops: CDR1 MNHEY, CDR2 SVGEGT. The CDR3 extends over 13 amino acids. The CDR3 region is CASRDRGPDEQFF. CDR3 nucleotide sequence: TGTGCCAGCAGAGACAGGGGACCGGATGAGCAGTTCTTC.